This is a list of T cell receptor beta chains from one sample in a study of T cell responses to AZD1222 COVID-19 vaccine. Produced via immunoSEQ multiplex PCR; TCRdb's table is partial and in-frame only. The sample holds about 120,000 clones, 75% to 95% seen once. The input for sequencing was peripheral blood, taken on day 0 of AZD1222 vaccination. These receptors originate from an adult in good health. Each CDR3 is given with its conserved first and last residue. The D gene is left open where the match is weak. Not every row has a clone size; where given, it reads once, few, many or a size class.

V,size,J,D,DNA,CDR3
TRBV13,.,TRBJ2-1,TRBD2,TGTGCCAGCAGCAAGCCGGGACTAGCGGGGGTTGCGAATGAGCAGTTCTTC,CASSKPGLAGVANEQFF
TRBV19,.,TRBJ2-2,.,TGTGCCGGCCGGAGTCCGAACACCGGGGAGCTGTTTTTT,CAGRSPNTGELFF
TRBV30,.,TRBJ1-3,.,TGTGCCTGGGACATCTCCTCTGGAAACACCATATATTTT,CAWDISSGNTIYF
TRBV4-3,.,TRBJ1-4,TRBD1,TGCGCCAGCAGCCAAGATTTCGGGACAGCGGGAATCGAAAAACTGTTTTTT,CASSQDFGTAGIEKLFF
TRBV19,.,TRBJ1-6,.,TGTGCCAGTAGCCACTTAGGGGAGTCACCCCTCCACTTT,CASSHLGESPLHF
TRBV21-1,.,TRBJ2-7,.,TGTGCCAGAAATCAGAAGGACAGGGCCCACGAGCAGTACTTC,CARNQKDRAHEQYF
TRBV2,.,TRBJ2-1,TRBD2,TGTGCCAGCAGGACCTCTAGCGGGGGGGCGGATGAGCAGTTCTTC,CASRTSSGGADEQFF
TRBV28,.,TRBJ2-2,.,TGTGCCAGCAGTTTGGACTTAGCGAACACCGGGGAGCTGTTTTTT,CASSLDLANTGELFF
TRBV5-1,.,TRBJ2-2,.,TGCGCCAGCAGCATGGCGGGGACATCCGCGAACACCGGGGAGCTGTTTTTT,CASSMAGTSANTGELFF
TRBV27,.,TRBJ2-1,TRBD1,TGTGCCATTTCCGACAGGGGGAGGAGCCACAATGAGCAGTTCTTC,CAISDRGRSHNEQFF
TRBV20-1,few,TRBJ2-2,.,TGCAGTGCTAGTCGGGGACGGAGGAACACCGGGGAGCTGTTTTTT,CSASRGRRNTGELFF
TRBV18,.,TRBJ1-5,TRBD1,TGTGCCAGCTCATCGGGGAGCAGGGGGCGTCAGCCCCAGCATTTT,CASSSGSRGRQPQHF
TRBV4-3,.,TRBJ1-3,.,TGCGCCAGCAGCCGATCCGACAGGTCTGGAAACACCATATATTTT,CASSRSDRSGNTIYF
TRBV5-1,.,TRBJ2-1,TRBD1,TGCGCCAGCAGCCCTACAGGGGGCGGCTACAATGAGCAGTTCTTC,CASSPTGGGYNEQFF
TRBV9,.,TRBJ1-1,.,TGTGCCAGCAGCGGGGGATGGGGGAACACTGAAGCTTTCTTT,CASSGGWGNTEAFF
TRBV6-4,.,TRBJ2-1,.,TGTGCCAGCAGCCACCATGGAAGGGGCCGGGTGGGTGAGCAGTTCTTC,CASSHHGRGRVGEQFF
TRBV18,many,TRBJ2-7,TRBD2,TGTGCCAGCTCACCCGTTAGCGGGGGGGCAGGTCCCGAGCAGTACTTC,CASSPVSGGAGPEQYF
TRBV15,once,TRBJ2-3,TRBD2,TGTGCCACCAGCAGAGTACTAGCGGGGGGCACAGATACGCAGTATTTT,CATSRVLAGGTDTQYF
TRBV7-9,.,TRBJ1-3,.,TGTGCCAGCAGCCGGCTGGGAAGCTCTGGAAACACCATATATTTT,CASSRLGSSGNTIYF
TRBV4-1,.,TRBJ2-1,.,TGCGCCAGCAGCCAAGTTATCACAGGGCTAGCGAACCGATACAATGAGCAGTTCTTC,CASSQVITGLANRYNEQFF
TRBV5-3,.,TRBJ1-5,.,TGTGCCAGAGGGCACAGGCCCCATCAGCCCCAGCATTTT,CARGHRPHQPQHF
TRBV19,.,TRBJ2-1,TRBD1,TGTGCCAGTAGTCGAACAGGGGGCGCCTACAATGAGCAGTTCTTC,CASSRTGGAYNEQFF
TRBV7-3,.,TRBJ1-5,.,TGTGCCAGAGGGTTTAGGGGTCGCAATCAGCCCCAGCATTTT,CARGFRGRNQPQHF
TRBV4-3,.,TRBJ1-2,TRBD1,TGCGCCAGCAGCCAAGATCGTGCCGGACAGGGGAATGGCTACACCTTC,CASSQDRAGQGNGYTF
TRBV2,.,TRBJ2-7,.,TGTGCCAGCGGATCCGGGGGGCCCTACGAGCAGTACTTC,CASGSGGPYEQYF
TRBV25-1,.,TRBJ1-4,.,TGTGCCAGCAGTGAACGGGACGTTAATGAAAAACTGTTTTTT,CASSERDVNEKLFF
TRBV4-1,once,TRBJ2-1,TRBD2,TGCGCCAGCAGCCAAGAAGGCGGGGGGGGCAGTGAGCAGTTCTTC,CASSQEGGGGSEQFF
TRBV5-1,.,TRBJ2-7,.,TGCGCCAGCAGCTTAGGGTCGGGCTACGAGCAGTACTTC,CASSLGSGYEQYF
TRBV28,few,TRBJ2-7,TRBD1,TGTGCCAGGACGAGGACAGGGTCCTACGAGCAGTACTTC,CARTRTGSYEQYF
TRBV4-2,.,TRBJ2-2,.,TGTGCCAGCAGCCATGCAACACCCGGGGAGCTGTTTTTT,CASSHATPGELFF
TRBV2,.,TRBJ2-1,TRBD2,TGTGCCAGCAGTGAAGCCATCCGGACTAGGGCTAACAATGAGCAGTTCTTC,CASSEAIRTRANNEQFF
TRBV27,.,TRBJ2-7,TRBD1,TGTGCCAGCAGTTCGACAGGGACGAGCTCCTACGAGCAGTACTTC,CASSSTGTSSYEQYF
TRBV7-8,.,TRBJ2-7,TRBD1,TGTGCCAGCAGCCCGCAACAGGGGCCCTACGAGCAGTACTTC,CASSPQQGPYEQYF
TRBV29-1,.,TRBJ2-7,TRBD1,TGCAGCGTTTCCGGGACAGGGAAAAATTCCTACGAGCAGTACTTC,CSVSGTGKNSYEQYF
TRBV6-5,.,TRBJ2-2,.,TGTGCCAGCAGTTACGGTCGGACTTACAACACCGGGGAGCTGTTTTTT,CASSYGRTYNTGELFF
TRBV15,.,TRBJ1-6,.,TGTGCCACCAGCGGCGGGGCAGAAAATTCACCCCTCCACTTT,CATSGGAENSPLHF
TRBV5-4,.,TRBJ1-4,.,TGTGCCAGCAGCCCTGGTATAGGGCGAAGAGAACTGTTTTTT,CASSPGIGRRELFF
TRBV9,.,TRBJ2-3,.,TGTGCCAGCAGCGTAGCATTTCTAGCGATAGATACGCAGTATTTT,CASSVAFLAIDTQYF
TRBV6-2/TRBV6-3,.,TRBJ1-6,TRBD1,TGTGCCAGCAGTCGGACAGGGAATAATTCACCCCTCCACTTT,CASSRTGNNSPLHF
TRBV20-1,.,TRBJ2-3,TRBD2,TGCAGTGCTAGTTCTAGCGGGGGAGCAGATACGCAGTATTTT,CSASSSGGADTQYF
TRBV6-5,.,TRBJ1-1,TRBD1,TGTGCCAGCACCCCGACAGGGGCGAACACTGAAGCTTTCTTT,CASTPTGANTEAFF
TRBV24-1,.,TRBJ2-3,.,TGTGCCACCAGTGACCCTTCCCCTGGCACAGATACGCAGTATTTT,CATSDPSPGTDTQYF
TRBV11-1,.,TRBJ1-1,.,TGTGCCAGCAGCTCCAGGGGGAACACTGAAGCTTTCTTT,CASSSRGNTEAFF
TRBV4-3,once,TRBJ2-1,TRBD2,TGCGCCAGCAGCTCAAGGGCGTCGGGGGGGCTCTACAATGAGCAGTTCTTC,CASSSRASGGLYNEQFF
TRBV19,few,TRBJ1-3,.,TGTGCCAGTAGGAGTCAGCCGCTCTCTGGAAACACCATATATTTT,CASRSQPLSGNTIYF
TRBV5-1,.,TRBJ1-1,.,TGCGCCAGCAGCGACAGCGGGGGAGCTGAAGCTTTCTTT,CASSDSGGAEAFF
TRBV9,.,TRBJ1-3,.,TGTGCCAGCAGCCCCCCCCCTGGAAACACCATATATTTT,CASSPPPGNTIYF
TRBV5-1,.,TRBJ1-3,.,TGCGCCAGCAGCTGGGGCATGCAACAGGTCGACTCTGGAAACACCATATATTTT,CASSWGMQQVDSGNTIYF
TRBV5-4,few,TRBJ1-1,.,TGTGCCAGCAGCCCCCGGGGAGATGAAGCTTTCTTT,CASSPRGDEAFF
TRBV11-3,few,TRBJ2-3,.,TGTGCCAGCAGCTTAGATCACGCAGGGACAGATACGCAGTATTTT,CASSLDHAGTDTQYF
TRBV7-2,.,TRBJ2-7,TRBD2,TGTGCCAGCAGCTTGAGATTACCCACCGTTAGGGAGGGTACCTACGAGCAGTACTTC,CASSLRLPTVREGTYEQYF
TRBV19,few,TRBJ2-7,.,TGTGCCAGTAGCCCTCCGGGGATCCACGAGCAGTACTTC,CASSPPGIHEQYF
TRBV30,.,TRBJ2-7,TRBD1,TGTGCCTGGACACCGGGACAGGGTTACGAGCAGTACTTC,CAWTPGQGYEQYF
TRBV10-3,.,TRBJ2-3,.,TGTGCCATCAGTGAGCAGGGTCGGGCAGATACGCAGTATTTT,CAISEQGRADTQYF
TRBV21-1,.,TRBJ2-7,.,TGTGCCAGCCCTCCTAGCGGGGGGGCCTCGTACGAGCAGTACTTC,CASPPSGGASYEQYF
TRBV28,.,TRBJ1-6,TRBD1,TGTGCCAGCAGTAAGACAGGGAGTTCTTCACCCCTCCACTTT,CASSKTGSSSPLHF
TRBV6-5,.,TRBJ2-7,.,TGTGCCAGCAGTTACCCCCCTAGAGCCTACGAGCAGTACTTC,CASSYPPRAYEQYF
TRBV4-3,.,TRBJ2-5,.,TGCGCCAGCAGCCAAGGGGTAGGGGAGCAAGAGACCCAGTACTTC,CASSQGVGEQETQYF
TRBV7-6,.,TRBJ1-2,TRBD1,TGTGCCAGCAGCTCTATGTCCTCGGACAGGGATTATGGCTACACCTTC,CASSSMSSDRDYGYTF
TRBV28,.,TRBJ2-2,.,TGTGCCAGCAGTTTCGGCCATACAGGGTCCGGGGAGCTGTTTTTT,CASSFGHTGSGELFF